The next 2 T cell receptor beta chains were all read from a single sample in a study of blood T cell repertoires in COVID-19. Clones were sequenced by immunoSEQ multiplex PCR, and TCRdb holds only the in-frame ones, with some missing. The data contain roughly 250,000 clones, 80% to 95% of them singletons. Sample: peripheral blood. The source is a man younger than 45 with COVID-19, enrolled during active disease.

The rearrangement uses TRBV19 and TRBJ1-1; tentative D call: TRBD1 (6 bases). V was trimmed by 4 bases and J by 0 bases, leaving 12 bases between them. The CDR3 runs to 15 residues. From germline, CDR1 is LNHDA and CDR2 SQIVND (reference sequence). This CDR3 reads CASSRGRHVNTEAFF. The CDR3 coding sequence is TGTGCCAGTAGTAGGGGGCGACACGTGAACACTGAAGCTTTCTTT.

This rearrangement joins TRBV6-5 to TRBJ1-5; perhaps TRBD1 as D (6 bases). The V and J ends lost 5 bases and 5 bases respectively, with 16 bases between them. This CDR3 has 15 residues. CDR1 is MNHEY, CDR2 SVGAGI, per germline. CDR3 loop: CASSKTGSWDQPQHF. The CDR3 DNA sequence: TGTGCCAGCAGTAAAACAGGGTCATGGGATCAGCCCCAGCATTTT.